This T cell receptor beta chain was obtained from a study of blood T cell repertoires in COVID-19. Study-wide context: Italy, Spain and the United States were the sources of the convalescent and acute COVID-19 samples.

CDR3 length: 15 residues. The V gene end was trimmed by 6 bases and the J gene end by 4 bases; junction bases not matched to a gene: 6. CDR1 and CDR2 from the germline V gene are ENHRY and SYGVKD. Original handling: Estimated nucleated cell counts came from reference gene primer amplification. The method was immunoSEQ multiplex PCR; TCRdb's version includes in-frame clones alone and lacks a portion of them. The V and J calls and clone size were taken over from that table, and D and trimming were inferred from the DNA. Of under 150,000 clones detected, around 88% appear once; the ten largest clones hold around 28%.

The sequence was collected from a human donor in a cohort sampled during active COVID-19. Material for sequencing was peripheral blood. The rearrangement uses TRBV10-3 and TRBJ2-1; 10 bases align to TRBD2. This CDR3 is CAIRKGLAEYNEQFF. CDR3 sequence (DNA): TGTGCCATCAGGAAAGGACTAGCGGAGTACAATGAGCAGTTCTTC.